Listed below are T cell receptor beta chains from one sample, sequenced in a study of radiation and T cells in renal cell carcinoma. The protocol was immunoSEQ multiplex PCR, while the TCRdb copy is restricted to in-frame clones and leaves out a portion. The top ten hold approximately 7.8% of the sample, which has just over 95,000 clones, about 79% seen once. The sample was blood, taken from a patient whose treatment included radiotherapy and nephrectomy. Receptor source: a man aged 55 to 69 with renal cell carcinoma. The CDR3 runs from the conserved cysteine through the conserved F or W. A D gene is named only where the DNA matches it firmly. Part of the rows lack a size; the others show once, few, many or a class for expanded clones.

TRBJ1-2	NA	NA	TRBV18	13	TGTGCCAGCTCACCGGACAACGACTATGGCTACACCTTC	CASSPDNDYGYTF
TRBJ2-4	NA	few	TRBV28	13	TGTGCCAGCAAAGGAGGGACACCGACACCAATAGACTTC	CASKGGTPTPIDF
TRBJ1-5	NA	NA	TRBV27	14	TGTGCCAGCAGTTGGCAAGCCGGCAATCAGCCCCAGCATTTT	CASSWQAGNQPQHF
TRBJ1-4	TRBD1	NA	TRBV2	14	TGTGCCAGCGGCGACAGGGCCAACAATGAAAAACTGTTTTTT	CASGDRANNEKLFF
TRBJ1-5	NA	once	TRBV28	14	TGTGCCAGCAGGGCGGGGGTTGGCAATCAGCCCCAGCATTTT	CASRAGVGNQPQHF
TRBJ2-3	NA	NA	TRBV7-9	14	TGTGCCAGCAGCCGGGACGCTACCACAGATACGCAGTATTTT	CASSRDATTDTQYF
TRBJ2-2	NA	NA	TRBV11-2	15	TGTGCCAGCAGCTTGGTAGCAGCGAACACCGGGGAGCTGTTTTTT	CASSLVAANTGELFF
TRBJ2-6	NA	NA	TRBV11-2	19	TGTGCCAGCAGTCCCGGACAGCGCAGGGTTCGCTCTGGGGCCAACGTCCTGACTTTC	CASSPGQRRVRSGANVLTF
TRBJ2-5	NA	NA	TRBV19	16	TGTGCCAGTAGCTCGGGTACTCCGGCTCGGCAAGAGACCCAGTACTTC	CASSSGTPARQETQYF
TRBJ2-7	NA	NA	TRBV5-6	15	TGTGCCAGCAGCTTGACCGGACAGCACTCCTACGAGCAGTACTTC	CASSLTGQHSYEQYF
TRBJ2-3	TRBD1	NA	TRBV18	15	TGTGCCAGCTCACCAGGGACAGGGACCACAGATACGCAGTATTTT	CASSPGTGTTDTQYF
TRBJ1-6	NA	once	TRBV6-1	14	TGTGCCAGCAGTGAAGCCAGGGGTAATTCACCCCTCCACTTT	CASSEARGNSPLHF
TRBJ2-2	NA	NA	TRBV7-3	20	TGTGCCAGCAGCTTGGCCCGCTTAGGGCCGGGGGCCGCGAACACCGGGGAGCTGTTTTTT	CASSLARLGPGAANTGELFF
TRBJ2-1	TRBD2	NA	TRBV30	15	TGTGCCTGGAGTCCCCCTAGCGGGGCCTACAATGAGCAGTTCTTC	CAWSPPSGAYNEQFF
TRBJ1-4	NA	NA	TRBV28	14	TGTGCCAGCATCCAGGGAACAGCTAATGAAAAACTGTTTTTT	CASIQGTANEKLFF
TRBJ2-5	NA	NA	TRBV5-4	14	TGTGCCAGCAGCTTGTTTGGGGGCTGGGAGACCCAGTACTTC	CASSLFGGWETQYF
TRBJ2-2	NA	NA	TRBV5-4	14	TGTGCCAGCAGCGTTACAGGGATGGCCGGGGAGCTGTTTTTT	CASSVTGMAGELFF
TRBJ1-2	NA	NA	TRBV18	16	TGTGCCAGCTCACCAGGATGGGGCAGGGGCGCGGAGGGCTACACCTTC	CASSPGWGRGAEGYTF